The sequence of this T cell receptor beta chain was determined in a study of cytomegalovirus exposure and HLA in healthy donors. Between the trimmed V and J ends, which lost 3 bases and 2 bases, there was a span of 14 bases. The CDR3 has 15 amino acids. Vbeta (60) and Jbeta (13) primers were used in the PCR. Assay: immunoSEQ multiplex PCR; the TCRdb copy retains only in-frame clones and omits some. The sample features some 110,000 clones, with approximately 6.2% in its top ten. Findings and caveats of the study: A few chains tied to CMV proved CMV antigen-specific in vitro. High specificity and sensitivity for cytomegalovirus status were reported for the classifier.

With respect to this clone: Its antigen is not known.

The sequenced sample was PBMCs. This chain connects TRBV6-7 to TRBJ2-7, with TRBD2 as a possible D gene (6 bases). TRBV6-7 is sorted into the ORF group, with uncertain function. The clonotype was recovered from a man in his forties in good health and CMV-seropositive. CDR3 in amino acids: CASSYIGSGAYEQYF. The CDR3 region has the DNA TGTGCCAGCAGTTATATCGGTAGCGGAGCCTACGAGCAGTACTTC.